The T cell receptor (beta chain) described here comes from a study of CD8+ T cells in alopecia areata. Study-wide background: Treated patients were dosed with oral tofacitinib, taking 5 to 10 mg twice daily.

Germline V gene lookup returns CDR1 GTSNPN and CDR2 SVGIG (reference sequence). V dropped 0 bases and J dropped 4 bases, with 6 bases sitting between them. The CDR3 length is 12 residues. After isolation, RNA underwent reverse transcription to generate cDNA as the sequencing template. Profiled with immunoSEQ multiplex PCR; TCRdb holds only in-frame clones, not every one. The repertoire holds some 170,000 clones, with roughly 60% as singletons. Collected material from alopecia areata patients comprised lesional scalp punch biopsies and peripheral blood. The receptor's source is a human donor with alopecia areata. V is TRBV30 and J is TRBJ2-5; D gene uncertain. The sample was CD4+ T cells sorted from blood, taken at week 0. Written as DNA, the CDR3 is TGTGCCTGGAGTGTACGTAGAGAGACCCAGTACTTC. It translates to CAWSVRRETQYF.